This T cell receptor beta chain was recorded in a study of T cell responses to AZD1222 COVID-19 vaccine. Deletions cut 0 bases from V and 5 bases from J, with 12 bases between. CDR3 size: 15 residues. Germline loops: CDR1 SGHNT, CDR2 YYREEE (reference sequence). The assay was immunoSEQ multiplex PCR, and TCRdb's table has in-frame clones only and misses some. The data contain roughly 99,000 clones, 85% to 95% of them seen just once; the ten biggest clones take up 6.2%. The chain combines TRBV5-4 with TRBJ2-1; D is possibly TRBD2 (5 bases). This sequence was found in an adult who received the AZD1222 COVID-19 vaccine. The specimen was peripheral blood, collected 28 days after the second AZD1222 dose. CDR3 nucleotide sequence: TGTGCCAGCAGCTTGGGCGGACTCCCGGACAATGAGCAGTTCTTC. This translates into CASSLGGLPDNEQFF.